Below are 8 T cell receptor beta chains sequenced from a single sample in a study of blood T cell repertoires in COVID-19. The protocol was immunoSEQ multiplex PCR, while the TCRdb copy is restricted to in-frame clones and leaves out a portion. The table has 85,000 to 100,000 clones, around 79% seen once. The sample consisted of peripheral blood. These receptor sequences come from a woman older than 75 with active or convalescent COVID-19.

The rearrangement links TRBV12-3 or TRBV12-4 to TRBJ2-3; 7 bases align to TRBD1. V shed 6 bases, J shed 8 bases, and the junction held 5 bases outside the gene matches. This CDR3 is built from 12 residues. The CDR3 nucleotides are TGTGCCAGCAGACGGGACAGTTTTACGCAGTATTTT. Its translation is CASRRDSFTQYF.

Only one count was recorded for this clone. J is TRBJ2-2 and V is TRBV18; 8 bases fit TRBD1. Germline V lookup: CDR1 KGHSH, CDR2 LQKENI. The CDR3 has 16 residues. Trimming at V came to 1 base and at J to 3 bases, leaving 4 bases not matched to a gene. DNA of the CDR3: TGTGCCAGCTCACCACTGCAGGGGGCGGACACCGGGGAGCTGTTTTTT. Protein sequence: CASSPLQGADTGELFF. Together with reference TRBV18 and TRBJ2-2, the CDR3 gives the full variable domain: NAGVMQNPRHLVRRRGQEARLRCSPMKGHSHVYWYRQLPEEGLKFMVYLQKENIIDESGMPKERFSAEFPKEGPSILRIQQVVRGDSAAYFCASSPLQGADTGELFFGEGSRLTVL.

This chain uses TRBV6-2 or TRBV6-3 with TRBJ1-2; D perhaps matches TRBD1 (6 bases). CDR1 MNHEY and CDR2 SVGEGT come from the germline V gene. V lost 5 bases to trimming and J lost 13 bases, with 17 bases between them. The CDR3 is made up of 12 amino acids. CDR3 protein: CASSNRQDKGTF. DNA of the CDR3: TGTGCCAGCAGTAACCGACAGGACAAGGGCACCTTC.

The CDR3 loop reads CASTRTAPYEQYF. The CDR3 DNA reads TGTGCCAGCACCAGGACAGCCCCCTACGAGCAGTACTTC. The chain is built from TRBV2 and TRBJ2-7, with D tentatively TRBD1 (6 bases). The CDR3 is 13 residues long. Germline CDR1 reads SNHLY; CDR2 reads FYNNEI. V lost 7 bases to trimming and J lost 2 bases, with 12 bases between them.

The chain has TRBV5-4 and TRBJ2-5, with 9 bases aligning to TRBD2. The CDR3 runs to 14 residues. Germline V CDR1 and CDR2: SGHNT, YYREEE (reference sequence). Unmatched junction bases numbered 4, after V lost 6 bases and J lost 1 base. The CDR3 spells CASNAGGTQETQYF. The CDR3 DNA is TGTGCCAGCAACGCGGGGGGGACCCAAGAGACCCAGTACTTC.

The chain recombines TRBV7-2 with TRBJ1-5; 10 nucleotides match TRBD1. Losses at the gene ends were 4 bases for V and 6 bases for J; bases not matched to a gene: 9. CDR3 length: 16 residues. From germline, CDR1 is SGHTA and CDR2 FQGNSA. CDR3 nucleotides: TGTGCCAGCAGCTCACGGACAGGGGGGACGAGTCAGCCCCAGCATTTT. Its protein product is CASSSRTGGTSQPQHF.

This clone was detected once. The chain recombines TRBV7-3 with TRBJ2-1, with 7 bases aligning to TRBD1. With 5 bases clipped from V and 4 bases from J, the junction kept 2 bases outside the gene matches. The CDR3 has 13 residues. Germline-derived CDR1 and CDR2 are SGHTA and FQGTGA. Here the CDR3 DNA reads TGTGCCAGCAGCGAGACAGGGTACAATGAGCAGTTCTTC. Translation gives CASSETGYNEQFF.

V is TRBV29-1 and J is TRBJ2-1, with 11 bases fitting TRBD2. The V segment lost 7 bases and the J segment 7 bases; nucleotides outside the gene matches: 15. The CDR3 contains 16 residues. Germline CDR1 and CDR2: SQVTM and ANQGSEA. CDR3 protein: CSAGAPSGGRGNEQFF. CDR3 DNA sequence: TGCAGCGCCGGAGCCCCTAGCGGGGGGAGGGGAAATGAGCAGTTCTTC.